Sequencing of this T cell receptor beta chain was carried out in a study of tumor and adjacent non-tumor tissue in lung cancer. The CDR3 covers 17 residues. A modified ARM-PCR protocol with three rounds of nested PCR amplified TCRbeta. One entry per CDR3 protein, called by TCRdb with MiXCR from the multiplex PCR reads. Among tens of thousands of distinct CDR3 sequences listed, about 66% were seen once. RNA was extracted from bulk tissue without any cell sorting. Between August and November 2014, newly diagnosed, chemotherapy-naive lung cancer patients underwent thoracic surgery in China. Regarding this clonotype: Being one base from a much bigger clone, this may be a read error.

Sequencing was carried out using lung tumor tissue. The V call is TRBV12-3 or TRBV12-4, the J call TRBJ1-4; the D gene is possibly TRBD1 (6 bases). The receptor was isolated from a man aged 55 to 70 with non-small cell lung cancer. Here the CDR3 reads CASSLQRGASANKKLFF. The CDR3 DNA sequence: TGTGCCAGCAGTTTGCAGAGGGGGGCTTCGGCTAATAAAAAACTGTTTTTT.